The T cell receptor beta chain under discussion was sequenced for a study of cytomegalovirus exposure and HLA in healthy donors. Whole-study results and caveats: The study labeled approximately 150 TCR beta chains cytomegalovirus-associated. A later analysis reportedly found fewer N-insertions in an Asian-associated ancestry cluster than the roughly 670-donor mean. Immune exposure was documented only through CMV serostatus.

About this clone itself: Its specificity is not known.

The PCR was carried out with 60 Vbeta primers and 13 Jbeta primers. TCRdb's copy holds only in-frame clones and misses some; the assay was immunoSEQ multiplex PCR. There are 200,000 to 300,000 clones in the sample; around 78% occur only once, and about 0.5% lies in the top ten. Each donor was healthy, and each was a bone marrow donor. The CDR3 extends over 13 amino acids. Between the trimmed V and J ends, which lost 7 bases and 4 bases, there was a span of 11 bases. The germline CDR1 and CDR2 sequences are MNHNY and SVGAGI (reference sequence). Sequences were obtained from PBMCs. The chain carries TRBV6-6 and TRBJ1-5; the D is unclear. This TCR was sampled from a boy aged 10-17 years in good health and CMV-seronegative. The CDR3 coding sequence is TGTGCCAGCACCCCGGGGAGAAATCAGCCCCAGCATTTT. This translates into CASTPGRNQPQHF.